This section outlines one T cell receptor beta chain sequence together with its context. No antigen is known for it. The sample belongs to a study of human T cells and chemical hapten exposure. Overall study: Small volume differences among pooled libraries mainly caused per-sample TCR yield variation. Study-wide points: With regard to DPC sensitization, TCRs above 1 in 1000 frequency did not change.

Time point indicated: pre-sensitization, week 0. Treatment of the sample: therapeutic diphenylcyclopropenone sensitization with weekly scalp DPC. The study enrolled 18 to 70-year-old alopecia patients suitable for DPC. Single cDNA molecules in the library carried unique molecular identifiers attached during preparation. TCRdb used MiXCR to reprocess the RACE reads, holding one entry per CDR3 protein. This table holds fewer than 140,000 distinct CDR3 sequences, more than 10% found once. The CDR3 length is 15 residues. The ends lost 4 bases at V and 5 bases at J; junction bases unmatched: 9. CDR1 and CDR2 (germline): MDHEN, SYDVKM.

The sequence was obtained from a woman between 50 and 59 years old with alopecia areata. Some clones in this sample may be carry-over from other donors' samples. This sample comprised whole blood, obtained in connection with sensitization to the hapten diphenylcyclopropenone (DPC). The genes are TRBV28 and TRBJ2-7; 9 nucleotides line up with TRBD1. In DNA, the CDR3 is TGTGCCAGCAGTTCATCCGGGACAGGGATCCACGAGCAGTACTTC. It is translated as CASSSSGTGIHEQYF.